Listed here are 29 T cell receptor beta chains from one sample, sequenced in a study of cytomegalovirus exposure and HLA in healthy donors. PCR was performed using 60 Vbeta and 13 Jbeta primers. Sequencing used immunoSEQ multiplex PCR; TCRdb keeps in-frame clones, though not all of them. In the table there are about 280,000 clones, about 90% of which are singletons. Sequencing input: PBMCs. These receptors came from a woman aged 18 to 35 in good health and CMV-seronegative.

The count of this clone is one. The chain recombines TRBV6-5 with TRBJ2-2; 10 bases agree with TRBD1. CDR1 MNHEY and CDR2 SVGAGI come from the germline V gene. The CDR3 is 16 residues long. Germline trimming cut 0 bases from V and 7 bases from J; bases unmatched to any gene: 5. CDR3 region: CASSYSTGGGGGELFF. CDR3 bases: TGTGCCAGCAGTTACTCGACAGGGGGCGGGGGCGGGGAGCTGTTTTTT.

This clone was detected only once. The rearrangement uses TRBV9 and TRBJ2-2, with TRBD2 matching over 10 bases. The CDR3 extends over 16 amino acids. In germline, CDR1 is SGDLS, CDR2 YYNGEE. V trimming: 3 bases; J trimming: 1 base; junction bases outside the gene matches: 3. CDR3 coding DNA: TGTGCCAGCAGCGATAGACTAGCGGGGAACACCGGGGAGCTGTTTTTT. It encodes CASSDRLAGNTGELFF.

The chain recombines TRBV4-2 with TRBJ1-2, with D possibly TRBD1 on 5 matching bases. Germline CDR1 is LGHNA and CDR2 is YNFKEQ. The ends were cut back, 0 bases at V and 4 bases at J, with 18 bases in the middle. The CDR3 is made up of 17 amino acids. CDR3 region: CASSQDGYGRQGYGYTF. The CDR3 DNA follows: TGTGCCAGCAGCCAAGACGGATATGGAAGGCAGGGCTATGGCTACACCTTC.

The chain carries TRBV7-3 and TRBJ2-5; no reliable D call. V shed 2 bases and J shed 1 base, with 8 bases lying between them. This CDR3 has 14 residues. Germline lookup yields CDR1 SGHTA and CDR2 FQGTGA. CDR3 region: CASSLGNSQETQYF. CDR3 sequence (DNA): TGTGCCAGCAGCTTAGGAAACAGCCAAGAGACCCAGTACTTC. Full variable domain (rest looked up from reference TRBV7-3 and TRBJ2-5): GAGVSQTPSNKVTEKGKYVELRCDPISGHTALYWYRQSLGQGPEFLIYFQGTGAADDSGLPNDRFFAVRPEGSVSTLKIQRTERGDSAVYLCASSLGNSQETQYFGPGTRLLVL.

The CDR3, as DNA: TGTGCCAGCAGCTGGACTAGCGGGGTGGCAGATACGCAGTATTTT. Residues: CASSWTSGVADTQYF. The chain is built from TRBV6-5 and TRBJ2-3; TRBD2 agrees at 12 bases. This CDR3 is 15 amino acids long. V gave up 6 bases and J gave up 4 bases; unmatched junction bases: 5. From germline, CDR1 is MNHEY and CDR2 SVGAGI.

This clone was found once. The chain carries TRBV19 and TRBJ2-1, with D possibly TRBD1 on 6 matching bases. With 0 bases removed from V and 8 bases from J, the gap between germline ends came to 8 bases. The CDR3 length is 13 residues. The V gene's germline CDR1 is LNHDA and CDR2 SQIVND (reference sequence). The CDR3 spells CASSIEGGYEQFF. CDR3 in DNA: TGTGCCAGTAGTATAGAAGGGGGATATGAGCAGTTCTTC.

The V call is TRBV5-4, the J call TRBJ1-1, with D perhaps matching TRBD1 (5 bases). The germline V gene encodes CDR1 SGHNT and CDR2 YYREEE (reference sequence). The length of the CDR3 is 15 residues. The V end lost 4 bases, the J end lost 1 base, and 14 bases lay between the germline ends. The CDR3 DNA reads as TGTGCCAGCAGCCTACTACCTACAGGGAACACTGAAGCTTTCTTT. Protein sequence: CASSLLPTGNTEAFF. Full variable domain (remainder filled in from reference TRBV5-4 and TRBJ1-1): ETGVTQSPTHLIKTRGQQVTLRCSSQSGHNTVSWYQQALGQGPQFIFQYYREEENGRGNFPPRFSGLQFPNYSSELNVNALELDDSALYLCASSLLPTGNTEAFFGQGTRLTVV.

The CDR3 is CATSRLTGIVYGYTF. The CDR3, as DNA: TGTGCCACCAGCAGGCTGACAGGGATCGTCTATGGCTACACCTTC. The chain links TRBV15 to TRBJ1-2, with TRBD1 matching over 7 bases. Unmatched junction bases numbered 8, after V lost 3 bases and J lost 4 bases. The CDR3 is made up of 15 amino acids. The V gene's germline CDR1 is LNHNV and CDR2 YYDKDF (reference sequence).

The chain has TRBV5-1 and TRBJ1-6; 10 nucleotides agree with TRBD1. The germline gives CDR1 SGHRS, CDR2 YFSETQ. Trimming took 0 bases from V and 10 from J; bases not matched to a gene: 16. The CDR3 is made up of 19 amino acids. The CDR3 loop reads CASSLDVTGGSKRSSPLHF. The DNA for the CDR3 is TGCGCCAGCAGCTTGGACGTGACAGGGGGCTCAAAGAGGTCATCACCCCTCCACTTT.

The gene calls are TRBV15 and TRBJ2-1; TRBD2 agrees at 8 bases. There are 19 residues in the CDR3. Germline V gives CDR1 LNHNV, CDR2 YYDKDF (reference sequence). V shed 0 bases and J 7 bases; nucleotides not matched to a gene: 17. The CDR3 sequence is CATSRDLQRVSGKGNEQFF. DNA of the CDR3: TGTGCCACCAGCAGAGATCTTCAGCGAGTTAGCGGGAAGGGAAATGAGCAGTTCTTC.

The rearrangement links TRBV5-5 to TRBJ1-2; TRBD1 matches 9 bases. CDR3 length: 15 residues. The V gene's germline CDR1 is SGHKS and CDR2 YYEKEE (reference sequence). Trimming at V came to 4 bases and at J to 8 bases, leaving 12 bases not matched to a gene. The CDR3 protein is CASSPRTGVLGGYTF. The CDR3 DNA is TGTGCCAGCAGCCCGCGGACAGGGGTATTAGGAGGCTACACCTTC. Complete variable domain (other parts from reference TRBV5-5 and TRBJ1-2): DAGVTQSPTHLIKTRGQQVTLRCSPISGHKSVSWYQQVLGQGPQFIFQYYEKEERGRGNFPDRFSARQFPNYSSELNVNALLLGDSALYLCASSPRTGVLGGYTFGSGTRLTVV.

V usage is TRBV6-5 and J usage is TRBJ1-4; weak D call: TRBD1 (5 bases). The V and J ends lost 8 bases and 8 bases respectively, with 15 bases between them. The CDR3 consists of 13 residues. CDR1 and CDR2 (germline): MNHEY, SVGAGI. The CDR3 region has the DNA TGTGCCAGCGGCCCGGCAGGGTGGGAAAAACTGTTTTTT. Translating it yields CASGPAGWEKLFF.

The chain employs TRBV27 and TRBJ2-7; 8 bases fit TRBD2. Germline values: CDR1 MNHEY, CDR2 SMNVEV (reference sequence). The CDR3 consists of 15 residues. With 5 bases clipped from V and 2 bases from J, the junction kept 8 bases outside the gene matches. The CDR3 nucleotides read TGTGCCAGCAGTGTCTTAGCGGGGAGCCCCTACGAGCAGTACTTC. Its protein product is CASSVLAGSPYEQYF.

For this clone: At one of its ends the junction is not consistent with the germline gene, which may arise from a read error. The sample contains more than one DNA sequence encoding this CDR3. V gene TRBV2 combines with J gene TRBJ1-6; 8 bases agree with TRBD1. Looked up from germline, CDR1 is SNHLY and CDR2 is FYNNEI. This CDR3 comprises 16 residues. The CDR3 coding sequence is TGTGCCAGCGAGGACAGGGAAAGCTCCTATAATTCCCCCCTCCACTTT. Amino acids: CASEDRESSYNSPLHF.

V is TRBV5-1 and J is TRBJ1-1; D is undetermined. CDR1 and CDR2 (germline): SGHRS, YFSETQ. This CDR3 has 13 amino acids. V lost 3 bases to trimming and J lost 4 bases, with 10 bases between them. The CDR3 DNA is TGCGCCAGCAGCTCCGCCCGCGCCACTGAAGCTTTCTTT. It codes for CASSSARATEAFF.

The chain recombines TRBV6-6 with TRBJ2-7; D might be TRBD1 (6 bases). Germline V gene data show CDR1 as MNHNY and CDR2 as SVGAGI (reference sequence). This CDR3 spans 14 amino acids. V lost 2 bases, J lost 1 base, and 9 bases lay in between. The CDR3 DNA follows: TGTGCCAGCAGTTACCCGACAGGTTCCTACGAGCAGTACTTC. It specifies CASSYPTGSYEQYF.

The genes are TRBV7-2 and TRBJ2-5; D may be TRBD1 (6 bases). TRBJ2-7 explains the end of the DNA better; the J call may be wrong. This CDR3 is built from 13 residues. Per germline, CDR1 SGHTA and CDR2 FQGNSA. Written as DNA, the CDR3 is TGTGCCAGCAGCCCATGGGGGCTCCGCGAGCAGTACTTC. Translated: CASSPWGLREQYF.

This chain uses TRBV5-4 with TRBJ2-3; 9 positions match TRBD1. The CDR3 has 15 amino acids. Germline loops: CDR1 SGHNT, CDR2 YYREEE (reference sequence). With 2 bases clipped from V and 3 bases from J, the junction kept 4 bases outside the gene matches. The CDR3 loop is CASSFKQGATDTQYF. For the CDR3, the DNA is TGTGCCAGCAGCTTTAAACAGGGGGCGACAGATACGCAGTATTTT.

The CDR3 protein is CASSATGSVKANTGELFF. In DNA, the CDR3 is TGTGCCAGCAGCGCGACAGGGTCGGTCAAGGCGAACACCGGGGAGCTGTTTTTT. The J gene is TRBJ2-2, the V gene TRBV9; 7 bases match TRBD1. V shed 3 bases, J shed 0 bases, and the junction held 11 bases outside the gene matches. The germline V gene encodes CDR1 SGDLS and CDR2 YYNGEE. CDR3 size: 18 residues.

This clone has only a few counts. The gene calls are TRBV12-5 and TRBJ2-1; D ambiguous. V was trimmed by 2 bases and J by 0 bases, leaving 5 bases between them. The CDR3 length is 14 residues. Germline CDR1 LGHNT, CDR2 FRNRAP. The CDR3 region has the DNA TGTGCTAGTGGTTTGACGGTCTCCTACAATGAGCAGTTCTTC. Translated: CASGLTVSYNEQFF. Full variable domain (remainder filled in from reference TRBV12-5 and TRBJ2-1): DARVTQTPRHKVTEMGQEVTMRCQPILGHNTVFWYRQTMMQGLELLAYFRNRAPLDDSGMPKDRFSAEMPDATLATLKIQPSEPRDSAVYFCASGLTVSYNEQFFGPGTRLTVL.

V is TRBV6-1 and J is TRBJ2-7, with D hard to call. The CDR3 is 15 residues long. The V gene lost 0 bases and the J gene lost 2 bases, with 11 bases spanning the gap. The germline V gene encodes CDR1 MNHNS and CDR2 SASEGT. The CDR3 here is CASSEAGLLTYEQYF. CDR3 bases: TGTGCCAGCAGTGAAGCTGGGCTACTTACCTACGAGCAGTACTTC.

This CDR3 reads CASSLVTLATDYYGYTF. The CDR3 DNA is TGTGCCAGCAGTTTAGTAACCCTCGCGACAGATTACTATGGCTACACCTTC. This chain uses TRBV2 with TRBJ1-2; D perhaps matches TRBD1 (5 bases). There are 17 residues in the CDR3. CDR1 and CDR2 from the germline V gene are SNHLY and FYNNEI. V was trimmed by 5 bases and J by 3 bases, leaving 22 bases between them.

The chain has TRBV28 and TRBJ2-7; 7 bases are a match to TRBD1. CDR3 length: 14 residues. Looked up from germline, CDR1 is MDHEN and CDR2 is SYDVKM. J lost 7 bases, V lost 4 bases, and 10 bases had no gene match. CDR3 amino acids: CASSSMTGSVEQYF. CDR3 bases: TGTGCCAGCAGTTCGATGACAGGGTCGGTGGAGCAGTACTTC.

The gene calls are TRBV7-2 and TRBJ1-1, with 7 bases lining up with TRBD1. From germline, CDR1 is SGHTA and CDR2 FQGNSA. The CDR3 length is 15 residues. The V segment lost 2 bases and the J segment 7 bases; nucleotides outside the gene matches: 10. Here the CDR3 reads CASSLIPGQRFEAFF. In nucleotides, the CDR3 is TGTGCCAGCAGCTTAATTCCGGGACAGCGATTTGAAGCTTTCTTT.

The DNA of the CDR3 is TGTGCCAGCAGCAAAGATGGCAGGGGGCTTTCCTACGAGCAGTACTTC. This encodes CASSKDGRGLSYEQYF. The rearrangement uses TRBV21-1 and TRBJ2-7; the table's D call, TRBD1, has no DNA check behind it. TRBV21-1 is a pseudogene locus. The CDR3 has 16 amino acids.

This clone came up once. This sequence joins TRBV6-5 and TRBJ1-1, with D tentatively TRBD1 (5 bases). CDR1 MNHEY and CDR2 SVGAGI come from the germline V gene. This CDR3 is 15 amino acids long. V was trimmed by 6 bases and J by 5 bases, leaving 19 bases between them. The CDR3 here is CASSDYFQGTTEAFF. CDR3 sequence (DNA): TGTGCCAGCAGCGATTACTTCCAGGGTACAACTGAAGCTTTCTTT.

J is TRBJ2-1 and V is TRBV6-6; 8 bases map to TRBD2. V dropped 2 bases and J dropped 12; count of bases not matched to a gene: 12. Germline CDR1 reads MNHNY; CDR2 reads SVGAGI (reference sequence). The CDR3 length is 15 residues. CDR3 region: CASSYGGAGARRQFF. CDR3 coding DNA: TGTGCCAGCAGTTACGGGGGAGCGGGGGCCCGGCGGCAGTTCTTC.

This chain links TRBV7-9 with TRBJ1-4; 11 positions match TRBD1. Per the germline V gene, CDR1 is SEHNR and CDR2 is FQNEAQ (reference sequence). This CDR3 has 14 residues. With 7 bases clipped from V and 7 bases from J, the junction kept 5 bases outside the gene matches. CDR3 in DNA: TGTGCCAGCAAGACCGGGACAGGGGGTGAAAAACTGTTTTTT. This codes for CASKTGTGGEKLFF.

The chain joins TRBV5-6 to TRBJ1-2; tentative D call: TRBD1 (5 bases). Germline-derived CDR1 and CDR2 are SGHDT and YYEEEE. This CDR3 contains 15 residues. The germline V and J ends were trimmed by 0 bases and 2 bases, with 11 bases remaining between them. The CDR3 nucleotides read TGTGCCAGCAGCTTGGGCGGGGCTACAAACTATGGCTACACCTTC. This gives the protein CASSLGGATNYGYTF.